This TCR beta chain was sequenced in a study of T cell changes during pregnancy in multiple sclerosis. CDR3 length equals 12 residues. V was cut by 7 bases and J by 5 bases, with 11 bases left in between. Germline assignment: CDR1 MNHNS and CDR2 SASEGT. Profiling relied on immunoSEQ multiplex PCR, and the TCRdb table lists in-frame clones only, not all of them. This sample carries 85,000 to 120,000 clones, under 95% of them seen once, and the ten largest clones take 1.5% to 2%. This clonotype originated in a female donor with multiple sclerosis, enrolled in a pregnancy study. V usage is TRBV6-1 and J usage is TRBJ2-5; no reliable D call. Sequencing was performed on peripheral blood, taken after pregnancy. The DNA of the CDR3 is TGTGCCAGCACAAGCCTTCGGGAGACCCAGTACTTC. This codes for CASTSLRETQYF.